These 29 T cell receptor beta chains were sequenced from one sample in a study of blood T cell repertoires in COVID-19. Sequenced by immunoSEQ multiplex PCR; TCRdb stores in-frame clones only, minus some. Here the sample spans hundreds of thousands of clones, about 88% being singletons. Sequencing was done on a sample of PBMCs or T cells enriched from blood (not recorded which). The receptor set was obtained from a man aged 30-40 years with acute COVID-19.

The CDR3 DNA reads as TGTGCCAGCAGCTTAGAGTCCCGGTCGGTGGGGAGGGCCGGGGAGCTGTTTTTT. It translates to CASSLESRSVGRAGELFF. The V gene is TRBV11-2, the J gene TRBJ2-2, with 7 bases identical to TRBD2. Germline-derived CDR1 and CDR2 are SGHAT and FQNNGV. This CDR3 spans 18 amino acids. The V and J ends lost 0 bases and 6 bases, in that order; junction bases with no gene match: 13.

Worth noting for this clone: The sample carries other DNA sequences with the same CDR3. The V and J genes are TRBV13 and TRBJ1-1, with TRBD1 identical over 8 bases. Losses at the gene ends were 4 bases for V and 1 base for J; bases not matched to a gene: 5. Germline CDR1 reads PRHDT; CDR2 reads FYEKMQ (reference sequence). There are 15 residues in the CDR3. CDR3 region: CASSSGQGRNTEAFF. Here the CDR3 DNA reads TGTGCCAGCAGCTCAGGACAGGGTAGGAACACTGAAGCTTTCTTT.

This clone is a singleton in its sample. The J gene is TRBJ1-2, the V gene TRBV7-9; D is unresolved. This CDR3 contains 13 residues. Between the trimmed V and J ends, which lost 1 base and 0 bases, there was a span of 3 bases. Germline CDR1 and CDR2: SEHNR and FQNEAQ (reference sequence). This chain's CDR3 is CASSLVANYGYTF. The CDR3 nucleotides are TGTGCCAGCAGCTTAGTAGCTAACTATGGCTACACCTTC.

This chain uses TRBV5-5 with TRBJ2-7; TRBD2 matches 9 bases. This CDR3 comprises 16 residues. In germline, CDR1 is SGHKS, CDR2 YYEKEE (reference sequence). Germline trimming cut 4 bases from V and 6 bases from J; bases unmatched to any gene: 14. The CDR3 DNA follows: TGTGCCAGCAGCCCAGGGGACTTGGGAGCGGGGGGCGAGCAGTACGTC. It translates to CASSPGDLGAGGEQYV.

This sequence joins TRBV19 and TRBJ1-5; maybe TRBD1 (5 bases). The CDR3 runs to 15 residues. V lost 4 bases and J lost 3, with 13 bases in between. Germline CDR1 reads LNHDA; CDR2 reads SQIVND (reference sequence). The CDR3 reads CASSKDTKLNQPQHF. CDR3 in DNA: TGTGCCAGTAGTAAGGACACGAAACTCAATCAGCCCCAGCATTTT.

CDR3 sequence reads: CASSLLAGSLVNEQFF. CDR3 coding DNA: TGTGCCAGTAGTTTGCTAGCGGGGTCCTTGGTGAATGAGCAGTTCTTC. V is TRBV19 and J is TRBJ2-1; TRBD2 agrees at 9 bases. The V gene's germline CDR1 is LNHDA and CDR2 SQIVND (reference sequence). There are 16 residues in the CDR3. V gave up 5 bases and J gave up 7 bases; unmatched junction bases: 12.

V is TRBV6-5 and J is TRBJ2-5; D possibly corresponds to TRBD1 (5 bases). This CDR3 spans 13 amino acids. Deletions cut 7 bases from V and 7 bases from J, with 16 bases between. Germline V gene lookup returns CDR1 MNHEY and CDR2 SVGAGI. Here the CDR3 DNA reads TGTGCCAGCAAAGGGCAGGGCGAGTCGACCCAGTACTTC. It codes for CASKGQGESTQYF.

This chain links TRBV7-2 with TRBJ1-5, with D possibly being TRBD1 (6 bases). This CDR3 has 15 amino acids. V lost 1 base and J 7 bases, leaving 14 bases between the germline ends. CDR1 is SGHTA, CDR2 FQGNSA, per germline. This CDR3 reads CASSLGEGVGQPQHF. Written as DNA, the CDR3 is TGTGCCAGCAGCTTAGGCGAGGGGGTAGGACAGCCCCAGCATTTT.

The table lists this clone with a few counts. The chain combines TRBV11-2 with TRBJ1-2, with TRBD1 matching over 9 bases. The V segment lost 6 bases and the J segment 2 bases; nucleotides outside the gene matches: 4. Germline V gene sequence: CDR1 SGHAT, CDR2 FQNNGV. The CDR3 runs to 14 residues. CDR3 in amino acids: CASRTGGVNYGYTF. The CDR3 DNA sequence: TGTGCCAGCAGGACAGGGGGGGTAAACTATGGCTACACCTTC.

The rearrangement uses TRBV4-3 and TRBJ2-2, with 9 positions matching TRBD2. This CDR3 spans 15 amino acids. CDR1 LGHNA and CDR2 YSLEER come from the germline V gene. Trimming cost V 1 base and J 4 bases; bases outside gene matches: 1. CDR3 DNA: TGCGCCAGCAGCCAAGTACTAGCGGGCACCGGGGAGCTGTTTTTT. It encodes CASSQVLAGTGELFF.

This sequence joins TRBV6-5 and TRBJ2-3; tentatively, D is TRBD2 (5 bases). CDR1 and CDR2 from the germline V gene are MNHEY and SVGAGI. V lost 3 bases and J 5 bases, leaving 9 bases between the germline ends. This CDR3 region has 13 residues. CDR3 protein: CASSYEGLDTQYF. CDR3 DNA sequence: TGTGCCAGCAGTTATGAGGGTCTAGATACGCAGTATTTT.

The chain links TRBV7-9 to TRBJ2-1, with 12 bases identical to TRBD2. This CDR3 is built from 15 residues. The V gene end was trimmed by 1 base and the J gene end by 5 bases; junction bases not matched to a gene: 0. Germline CDR1 reads SEHNR; CDR2 reads FQNEAQ (reference sequence). This CDR3 reads CASSLGTSGNNEQFF. The CDR3 nucleotides read TGTGCCAGCAGCTTAGGGACTAGCGGGAACAATGAGCAGTTCTTC.

The chain uses TRBV3-1 (or the pseudogene TRBV3-2) and TRBJ2-2; no clear D gene. CDR1 and CDR2 from the germline V gene are LGHDT and YNNKEL (reference sequence). V dropped 3 bases and J dropped 4 bases, with 9 bases sitting between them. This CDR3 has 14 residues. This CDR3 is CASSQILGTGELFF. The CDR3 region has the DNA TGTGCCAGCAGCCAGATCCTAGGCACCGGGGAGCTGTTTTTT.

The chain joins TRBV20-1 to TRBJ1-4; unclear D gene. The CDR3 has 13 amino acids. The V and J ends lost 3 bases and 4 bases respectively, with 9 bases between them. Germline V lookup: CDR1 DFQATT, CDR2 SNEGSKA (reference sequence). The CDR3 loop reads CSASNRDNEKLFF. CDR3 DNA sequence: TGCAGTGCTAGTAACAGAGATAATGAAAAACTGTTTTTT.

The V call is TRBV3-1 (or the pseudogene TRBV3-2), the J call TRBJ2-3; D uncertain. Germline CDR1 reads LGHDT; CDR2 reads YNNKEL (reference sequence). The length of the CDR3 is 12 residues. The V end lost 1 base, the J end lost 4 bases, and 3 bases lay between the germline ends. The CDR3 sequence: CASSQVADTQYF. For the CDR3, the DNA is TGTGCCAGCAGCCAAGTAGCAGATACGCAGTATTTT.

The chain joins TRBV9 to TRBJ2-7; tentatively, D is TRBD2 (6 bases). Germline CDR1 and CDR2: SGDLS and YYNGEE. V was clipped by 5 bases and J by 0 bases, with 15 bases between them. The CDR3 contains 15 residues. Here the CDR3 DNA reads TGTGCCAGCAGGAGACCGGGACTCCTCTCCTACGAGCAGTACGTC. It is translated as CASRRPGLLSYEQYV.

This rearrangement joins TRBV18 to TRBJ1-4, with D maybe TRBD1 (6 bases). CDR1 is KGHSH and CDR2 is LQKENI in the germline V gene. The CDR3 extends over 15 amino acids. V was clipped by 6 bases and J by 5 bases, with 16 bases between them. CDR3 DNA sequence: TGTGCCAGCTCCCCCAACAGGGTGGGGAATGAAAAACTGTTTTTT. This encodes CASSPNRVGNEKLFF.

In this sample, this clone turned up a few times. J is TRBJ1-1 and V is TRBV14, with a tentative D call TRBD1 (6 bases). The CDR3 covers 15 residues. Deletions cut 4 bases from V and 0 bases from J, with 12 bases between. Germline V gene sequence: CDR1 SGHDN, CDR2 FVKESK. CDR3 nucleotides: TGTGCCAGCAGCCGAGTACAGGGCATGAACACTGAAGCTTTCTTT. It is translated as CASSRVQGMNTEAFF. Together with reference TRBV14 and TRBJ1-1, the CDR3 gives the full variable domain: EAGVTQFPSHSVIEKGQTVTLRCDPISGHDNLYWYRRVMGKEIKFLLHFVKESKQDESGMPNNRFLAERTGGTYSTLKVQPAELEDSGVYFCASSRVQGMNTEAFFGQGTRLTVV.

This chain connects TRBV2 to TRBJ1-1; D not resolved. The CDR3 covers 13 residues. The germline CDR1 and CDR2 sequences are SNHLY and FYNNEI. With 10 bases removed from V and 1 base from J, the gap between germline ends came to 13 bases. The CDR3: CATSRERNTEAFF. The CDR3 coding sequence is TGTGCCACCTCAAGGGAGCGGAACACTGAAGCTTTCTTT.

A single count supports this clone. The rearrangement uses TRBV5-5 and TRBJ2-1; D gene ambiguous. CDR1 is SGHKS and CDR2 is YYEKEE in the germline V gene (reference sequence). Trimming stripped 4 bases from V and 8 bases from J, with 16 bases between. This CDR3 is 14 amino acids long. For the CDR3, the DNA is TGTGCCAGCAGCACCCGACGGGTTGTGGATGAGCAGTTCTTC. Translation: CASSTRRVVDEQFF.

The rearrangement joins TRBV28 to TRBJ2-3; 7 bases are a match to TRBD1. From germline, CDR1 is MDHEN and CDR2 SYDVKM. V gave up 4 bases and J gave up 1 base; unmatched junction bases: 8. The CDR3 extends over 16 amino acids. The CDR3 nucleotides read TGTGCCAGCAGTTCACCACAGGGGCTGCGCACAGATACGCAGTATTTT. Residues: CASSSPQGLRTDTQYF.

This chain joins TRBV9 and TRBJ2-2; TRBD2 matches at 7 bases. Germline loops: CDR1 SGDLS, CDR2 YYNGEE. The V and J ends lost 7 bases and 5 bases, in that order; junction bases with no gene match: 8. The CDR3 has 14 amino acids. CDR3 loop: CASGTSARTGELFF. The CDR3 DNA is TGTGCCAGCGGAACTAGCGCGCGGACCGGGGAGCTGTTTTTT.

V and J are TRBV6-2 or TRBV6-3 and TRBJ2-1; TRBD2 aligns across 9 bases. Looked up from germline, CDR1 is MNHEY and CDR2 is SVGEGT. V lost 2 bases and J lost 3; bases outside the gene matches: 2. This CDR3 has 15 amino acids. CDR3 amino acids: CASSYAREGYNEQFF. The CDR3 DNA reads as TGTGCCAGCAGTTACGCGCGGGAGGGCTACAATGAGCAGTTCTTC.

V usage is TRBV24-1 and J usage is TRBJ1-1; maybe TRBD1 (6 bases). This CDR3 is built from 13 residues. Trimming shortened V by 7 bases and J by 5 bases, and 13 bases separated the two germline ends. The germline CDR1 and CDR2 sequences are KGHDR and SFDVKD. The CDR3 region is CATRNEGGTEAFF. The CDR3 DNA sequence: TGTGCCACCAGGAACGAGGGGGGGACTGAAGCTTTCTTT.

The rearrangement joins TRBV6-2 or TRBV6-3 to TRBJ1-4; a possible D gene is TRBD1 (5 bases). The CDR3 extends over 16 amino acids. V was clipped by 5 bases and J by 8 bases, with 21 bases between them. Looked up from germline, CDR1 is MNHEY and CDR2 is SVGEGT. The CDR3 DNA is TGTGCCAGCAGTGGGGGTCCGGGGGGTCGGAGGGAAAAACTGTTTTTT. Encoded protein: CASSGGPGGRREKLFF.

This chain links TRBV30 with TRBJ2-2; TRBD2 matches 7 bases. V gave up 8 bases and J gave up 1 base; unmatched junction bases: 1. This CDR3 region has 12 residues. Germline V gene sequence: CDR1 GTSNPN, CDR2 SVGIG (reference sequence). As DNA, the CDR3 is TGTGCCGAGCGGGGGAACACCGGGGAGCTGTTTTTT. It translates to CAERGNTGELFF.

The sample holds one count of this clone. The V gene is TRBV24-1, the J gene TRBJ1-1; D call uncertain. The germline V gene has CDR1 KGHDR and CDR2 SFDVKD. There are 14 residues in the CDR3. Trimming stripped 9 bases from V and 0 bases from J, with 13 bases between. The CDR3 nucleotides are TGTGCCACCCGACGGGGAGGGCTGAACACTGAAGCTTTCTTT. Translation: CATRRGGLNTEAFF.

The chain joins TRBV4-1 to TRBJ1-5; D gene ambiguous. Trimming removed 0 bases from V and 0 bases from J, with 6 bases in between. Germline V gives CDR1 MGHRA, CDR2 YSYEKL. CDR3 length equals 15 residues. CDR3 DNA sequence: TGCGCCAGCAGCCAAGAGGCTTATAGCAATCAGCCCCAGCATTTT. This gives the protein CASSQEAYSNQPQHF.

The chain recombines TRBV7-9 with TRBJ1-6; D remains unclear. The germline V and J ends were trimmed by 2 bases and 6 bases, with 11 bases remaining between them. CDR1 and CDR2 from the germline V gene are SEHNR and FQNEAQ (reference sequence). The CDR3 covers 15 residues. CDR3 sequence reads: CASSLKSAANSPLHF. For the CDR3, the DNA is TGTGCCAGCAGCTTAAAGTCGGCGGCTAATTCACCCCTCCACTTT.